The present entry profiles one T cell receptor (beta chain) with its context. The table came from immunoSEQ multiplex PCR; TCRdb's copy has only in-frame clones and leaves some out. The table records around 59,000 clones, less than 75% of them present only once. This sample is drawn from a study of radiotherapy plus CTLA-4 blockade in lung cancer. Germline V gene lookup returns CDR1 SGHTA and CDR2 FQGTGA. This CDR3 spans 15 amino acids. Trimming shortened V by 0 bases and J by 4 bases, and 10 bases separated the two germline ends. This sequence was found in a human donor with non-small cell lung cancer whose response to radiotherapy plus ipilimumab could not be evaluated. The sequences come from peripheral blood, collected from a patient treated with radiotherapy plus ipilimumab. The chain recombines TRBV7-3 with TRBJ2-1, with D tentatively TRBD1 (6 bases). Here the CDR3 DNA reads TGTGCCAGCAGCTTAACCCGGGACACATACAATGAGCAGTTCTTC. Translation: CASSLTRDTYNEQFF.